This T cell receptor beta chain derives from a study of human T cells and chemical hapten exposure. Whole-study context: Each patch test put 0.01% DPC on the upper back, and results were read at 6 days.

MiXCR was run by TCRdb on the RACE reads, yielding one entry per CDR3 protein. The sample shows 75,000 to 100,000 distinct CDR3 sequences, about 9.6% of them seen only once. The time point is: patch test 2, 6 weeks after DPC sensitization. The sample's treatment: therapeutic diphenylcyclopropenone sensitization with weekly scalp DPC. This clonotype was observed a few times. The CDR3 spans 13 residues. The germline gives CDR1 MDHEN, CDR2 SYDVKM. Trimming cost V 1 base and J 8 bases, with 8 bases left between them. The clonotype was recovered from a woman aged 40 to 55 with alopecia areata. Some clones in this sample may be carry-over from other donors' samples. Sequenced here: whole blood, sampled in connection with sensitization to the hapten diphenylcyclopropenone (DPC). The chain links TRBV28 to TRBJ1-4; TRBD1 is a possible D gene (5 bases). CDR3 nucleotide sequence: TGTGCCAGCAGTTTATCGGGGACGGAAAAACTGTTTTTT. Translating gives CASSLSGTEKLFF.